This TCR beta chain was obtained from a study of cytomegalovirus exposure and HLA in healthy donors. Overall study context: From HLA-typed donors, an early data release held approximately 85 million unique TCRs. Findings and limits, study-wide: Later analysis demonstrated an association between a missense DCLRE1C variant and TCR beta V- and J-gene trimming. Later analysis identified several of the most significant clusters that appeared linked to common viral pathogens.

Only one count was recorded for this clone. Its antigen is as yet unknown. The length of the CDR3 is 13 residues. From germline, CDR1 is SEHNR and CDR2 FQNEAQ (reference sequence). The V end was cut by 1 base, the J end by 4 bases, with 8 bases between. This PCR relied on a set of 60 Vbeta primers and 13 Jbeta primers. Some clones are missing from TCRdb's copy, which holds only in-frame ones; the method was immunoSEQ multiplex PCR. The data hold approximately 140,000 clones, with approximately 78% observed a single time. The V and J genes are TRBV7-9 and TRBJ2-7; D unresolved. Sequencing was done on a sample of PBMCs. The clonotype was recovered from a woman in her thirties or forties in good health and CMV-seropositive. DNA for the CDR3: TGTGCCAGCAGCTTAGGAGGCGAATACGAGCAGTACTTC. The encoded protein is CASSLGGEYEQYF. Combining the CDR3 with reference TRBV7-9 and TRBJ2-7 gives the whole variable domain DTGVSQNPRHKITKRGQNVTFRCDPISEHNRLYWYRQTLGQGPEFLTYFQNEAQLEKSRLLSDRFSAERPKGSFSTLEIQRTEQGDSAMYLCASSLGGEYEQYFGPGTRLTVT.